The 24 T cell receptor beta chains below were found in one sample sequenced in a study of T cells in localized non-small cell lung cancer. Generated by immunoSEQ multiplex PCR, the TCRdb table keeps only in-frame clones and is missing some. The data hold under 20,000 clones, with 80% to 95% observed a single time. The sequencing here drew on peripheral blood, taken before any cancer treatment. All receptors come from a male donor aged 60 or over with stage I squamous cell lung carcinoma.

The chain joins TRBV6-5 to TRBJ1-2, with D possibly matching TRBD1 (6 bases). V was clipped by 4 bases and J by 6 bases, with 21 bases between them. Germline CDR1 MNHEY, CDR2 SVGAGI. The CDR3 loop spans 16 amino acids. Here the CDR3 reads CASSFLPDSGAHGYTF. As DNA, the CDR3 is TGTGCCAGCAGTTTCCTACCGGATTCAGGGGCCCATGGCTACACCTTC.

The CDR3 loop reads CASSDVAGGVEQYF. CDR3 nucleotides: TGTGCCAGCAGTGATGTAGCGGGGGGCGTCGAGCAGTACTTC. This chain uses TRBV6-1 with TRBJ2-7, with TRBD2 identical over 10 bases. CDR1 MNHNS and CDR2 SASEGT come from the germline V gene. The CDR3 covers 14 residues. J was trimmed by 6 bases and V by 3 bases; bases with no gene match: 5.

This rearrangement joins TRBV6-6 to TRBJ1-5; D is possibly TRBD1 (6 bases). This CDR3 region has 15 residues. The germline CDR1 and CDR2 sequences are MNHNY and SVGAGI (reference sequence). V dropped 9 bases and J dropped 3 bases, with 18 bases sitting between them. DNA for the CDR3: TGTGCCAGTGAGCCCGGACAGACCTTCAATCAGCCCCAGCATTTT. Its translation is CASEPGQTFNQPQHF.

CDR3: CASSSRGGADLAKNIQYF. The CDR3, as DNA: TGTGCCAGCAGCTCGAGGGGGGGAGCTGACCTAGCCAAAAACATTCAGTACTTC. The V call is TRBV11-2, the J call TRBJ2-4; D is possibly TRBD2 (7 bases). Trimming removed 4 bases from V and 0 bases from J, with 19 bases in between. There are 18 residues in the CDR3. Per the germline V gene, CDR1 is SGHAT and CDR2 is FQNNGV.

This clone was seen only once. The rearrangement uses TRBV29-1 and TRBJ2-1; 10 bases match TRBD2. V lost 6 bases to trimming and J lost 16 bases; unmatched junction nucleotides: 9. The length of the CDR3 is 11 residues. Germline-derived CDR1 and CDR2 are SQVTM and ANQGSEA. The CDR3 bases are TGCAGCGTAATCCTAGCGGGAGTGATTTTCTTC. It yields the protein CSVILAGVIFF.

This chain links TRBV29-1 with TRBJ2-7; weak D call: TRBD1 (5 bases). This CDR3 contains 16 residues. Trimming removed 4 bases at V and 3 bases at J, with 22 bases between. From germline, CDR1 is SQVTM and CDR2 ANQGSEA. CDR3 protein: CSVVNGDLWGIYEQYF. DNA for the CDR3: TGCAGCGTTGTTAATGGCGACTTGTGGGGCATCTACGAGCAGTACTTC.

The rearrangement links TRBV19 to TRBJ2-1; 7 positions match TRBD2. Trimming cost V 5 bases and J 5 bases; bases outside gene matches: 6. The CDR3 has 14 residues. Germline V gene lookup returns CDR1 LNHDA and CDR2 SQIVND (reference sequence). The CDR3 here is CASSLTSDNNEQFF. The CDR3 DNA follows: TGTGCCAGTAGTCTAACTAGCGATAACAATGAGCAGTTCTTC.

J is TRBJ1-4 and V is TRBV7-9, with D unclear. Per the germline V gene, CDR1 is SEHNR and CDR2 is FQNEAQ (reference sequence). The ends were cut back, 1 base at V and 4 bases at J, with 4 bases in the middle. The CDR3 runs 13 residues. The CDR3 nucleotides read TGTGCCAGCAGCTTAGTAGTTAATGAAAAACTGTTTTTT. This gives the protein CASSLVVNEKLFF.

This sequence joins TRBV9 and TRBJ1-1, with TRBD1 identical over 8 bases. The J segment lost 1 base and the V segment lost 2 bases, leaving 4 bases of the junction unmatched. CDR3 size: 15 residues. CDR1 and CDR2 (germline): SGDLS, YYNGEE. This CDR3 is CASSVTGVENTEAFF. CDR3 DNA sequence: TGTGCCAGCAGCGTGACAGGGGTGGAGAACACTGAAGCTTTCTTT.

This clone came up once. The rearrangement links TRBV2 to TRBJ1-1, with 7 bases that match TRBD1. The CDR3 covers 14 residues. With V trimmed by 5 bases and J by 0 bases, 3 bases remained unmatched. Germline V gives CDR1 SNHLY, CDR2 FYNNEI. CDR3 amino acids: CASSKGTVNTEAFF. CDR3 nucleotides: TGTGCCAGCAGTAAAGGGACAGTGAACACTGAAGCTTTCTTT.

The J gene is TRBJ1-2, the V gene TRBV6-5; 7 bases line up with TRBD1. The V segment lost 3 bases and the J segment 8 bases; nucleotides outside the gene matches: 12. Germline CDR1 and CDR2: MNHEY and SVGAGI. This CDR3 spans 15 amino acids. The DNA for the CDR3 is TGTGCCAGCAGTTATGGCCCTGAGGGGGCTGGGGGCTACACCTTC. The encoded protein is CASSYGPEGAGGYTF.

The chain employs TRBV5-1 and TRBJ2-1; a possible D gene is TRBD1 (6 bases). The germline V and J ends were trimmed by 2 bases and 0 bases, with 9 bases remaining between them. Per germline, CDR1 SGHRS and CDR2 YFSETQ. This CDR3 contains 15 residues. CDR3 loop: CASSLGGSSYNEQFF. DNA for the CDR3: TGCGCCAGCAGCTTAGGGGGTAGCTCCTACAATGAGCAGTTCTTC.

The gene calls are TRBV6-1 and TRBJ2-7; either TRBD1 or TRBD2 may supply D (5 bases each). Germline CDR1 is MNHNS and CDR2 is SASEGT. This CDR3 is built from 17 residues. The germline V and J ends were trimmed by 0 bases and 3 bases, with 18 bases remaining between them. The DNA of the CDR3 is TGTGCCAGCAGTGAAGCTTTTGGCCCTAAGGGGAGCTACGAGCAGTACTTC. This encodes CASSEAFGPKGSYEQYF.

The V call is TRBV19, the J call TRBJ1-1; D is possibly TRBD1 (6 bases). Germline V lookup: CDR1 LNHDA, CDR2 SQIVND (reference sequence). Trimming left V 8 bases short and J 4 bases short, with 14 bases between. There are 13 residues in the CDR3. CDR3 sequence (DNA): TGTGCCAGTGGGGAGGGGGGCAGCACTGAAGCTTTCTTT. The encoded protein is CASGEGGSTEAFF.

This chain uses TRBV5-1 with TRBJ2-5, with TRBD2 matching 13 bases. V dropped 5 bases and J dropped 3; count of bases not matched to a gene: 4. The CDR3 covers 15 residues. Germline-derived CDR1 and CDR2 are SGHRS and YFSETQ. The CDR3 nucleotides read TGCGCCAGCAGACTAGCGGGAGGGCCGGAAGAGACCCAGTACTTC. Translating gives CASRLAGGPEETQYF. The full variable domain, its missing parts supplied by reference TRBV5-1 and TRBJ2-5, is KAGVTQTPRYLIKTRGQQVTLSCSPISGHRSVSWYQQTPGQGLQFLFEYFSETQRNKGNFPGRFSGRQFSNSRSEMNVSTLELGDSALYLCASRLAGGPEETQYFGPGTRLLVL.

This sequence joins TRBV5-4 and TRBJ2-1; the D gene is possibly TRBD2 (6 bases). The CDR3 has 13 residues. The germline CDR1 and CDR2 sequences are SGHNT and YYREEE (reference sequence). V gave up 5 bases and J gave up 4 bases, with 10 bases separating them. The CDR3 loop reads CASSQDYYNEQFF. The CDR3 coding sequence is TGTGCCAGCAGTCAGGACTATTACAATGAGCAGTTCTTC.

The CDR3 bases are TGTGCCAGCAAGGTTAAACAGTACTCTGGAAACACCATATATTTT. This encodes CASKVKQYSGNTIYF. The chain recombines TRBV6-5 with TRBJ1-3; D uncertain. The CDR3 is 15 residues long. Deletions cut 7 bases from V and 0 bases from J, with 13 bases between. Germline CDR1 MNHEY, CDR2 SVGAGI.

The J gene is TRBJ2-5, the V gene TRBV6-1; D might be TRBD2 (6 bases). V was shortened by 10 bases and J by 5 bases, with 23 bases between the two germline ends. The germline gives CDR1 MNHNS, CDR2 SASEGT. This CDR3 spans 15 amino acids. The CDR3 sequence is CATLRGRGLGETQYF. CDR3 DNA sequence: TGTGCCACTCTCCGGGGGAGAGGACTTGGGGAGACCCAGTACTTC.

This chain's CDR3 is CATSRGDSNYGYTF. CDR3 nucleotide sequence: TGTGCCACCAGCAGGGGGGACAGCAACTATGGCTACACCTTC. V is TRBV15 and J is TRBJ1-2; TRBD1 aligns across 7 bases. The CDR3 covers 14 residues. The germline V gene has CDR1 LNHNV and CDR2 YYDKDF (reference sequence). V lost 3 bases, J lost 2 bases, and 3 bases stayed unmatched.

The rearrangement uses TRBV9 and TRBJ2-1; no clear D. The CDR3 runs to 12 residues. Per germline, CDR1 SGDLS and CDR2 YYNGEE. Trimming pared 0 bases from V and 9 bases from J, leaving 7 bases between. This CDR3 is CASSVEIGEQFF. As DNA, the CDR3 is TGTGCCAGCAGCGTAGAGATAGGTGAGCAGTTCTTC.

The chain combines TRBV7-9 with TRBJ1-1; a possible D gene is TRBD1 (5 bases). The CDR3 covers 16 residues. Deletions cut 6 bases from V and 2 bases from J, with 19 bases between. The germline V gene has CDR1 SEHNR and CDR2 FQNEAQ (reference sequence). CDR3 bases: TGTGCCAGCAGAGCTCCGGGGGTGGGGGACAACACTGAAGCTTTCTTT. It translates to CASRAPGVGDNTEAFF.

The chain has TRBV7-7 and TRBJ2-5; D may be TRBD2 (6 bases). The CDR3 runs 15 residues. The V end was cut by 3 bases, the J end by 4 bases, with 15 bases between. Looked up from germline, CDR1 is SSHAT and CDR2 is FNYEAQ (reference sequence). CDR3 nucleotide sequence: TGTGCCAGCAGCTTCGGAGGAGGGTACGGAGAGACCCAGTACTTC. Its translation is CASSFGGGYGETQYF.

This rearrangement joins TRBV5-1 to TRBJ2-7; D perhaps matches TRBD2 (5 bases). Germline lookup yields CDR1 SGHRS and CDR2 YFSETQ. The V gene lost 4 bases and the J gene lost 2 bases, with 13 bases spanning the gap. This CDR3 region has 14 residues. CDR3 sequence: CASSPSTGTYEQYF. The DNA of the CDR3 is TGCGCCAGCAGCCCCTCGACGGGGACCTACGAGCAGTACTTC.

The chain links TRBV9 to TRBJ1-3; D unresolved. V lost 6 bases and J lost 0, with 13 bases in between. CDR3 length: 15 residues. The germline CDR1 and CDR2 sequences are SGDLS and YYNGEE. CDR3: CASNLFGISGNTIYF. The CDR3 nucleotides are TGTGCCAGCAATCTTTTCGGGATCTCTGGAAACACCATATATTTT.